This T cell receptor (beta chain) is drawn from a study of cytotoxic CD8 clonotypes in ibrutinib-treated CLL. Notes on the study in general: Age-matched healthy donor levels were exceeded by baseline clonality, which tracked circulating CD8+ T-cell counts. Progressing and sustained-remission patients had different sampling times.

Trimming pared 2 bases from V and 5 bases from J, leaving 16 bases between. This CDR3 is built from 15 residues. Germline loops: CDR1 KGHSH, CDR2 LQKENI. With respect to this clone: Its target is not known.

Sequenced by immunoSEQ multiplex PCR; TCRdb stores in-frame clones only, minus some. The table shows more than 300,000 clones, with roughly 80% occurring only once. This receptor was identified in a human donor with chronic lymphocytic leukemia. The sample consisted of PBMCs, taken before ibrutinib treatment. The gene calls are TRBV18 and TRBJ2-7; tentative D call: TRBD2 (6 bases). The CDR3, as DNA: TGTGCCAGCTCACCAACTATCCAGGGAGGAAACGAGCAGTACTTC. This translates into CASSPTIQGGNEQYF.